Listed below are T cell receptor beta chains from one sample, sequenced in a study of blood T cells in healthy people across ages. In TCRdb, the 5' RACE reads were re-called with MiXCR into one record per CDR3 protein. This table holds about 970,000 distinct CDR3 sequences, 51% found once. The specimen was blood. These receptor sequences come from a woman in her sixties or seventies in good health. Both conserved end residues are part of each CDR3. The D gene is left open where the match is weak. Some rows have no size entry. The others give once, few or many, or a class for an expanded clone.

J | D | size | length | V | DNA | CDR3
TRBJ2-7 | - | - | 16 | TRBV12-3/TRBV12-4 | TGTGCCAGCAGTCCCCGACAGACCCTACAGAGCTGGGAGCAGTACTTC | CASSPRQTLQSWEQYF
TRBJ1-2 | - | - | 12 | TRBV4-1 | TGCACCAGCAGCCAGCCGGGAGGCGGCTACACCTTC | CTSSQPGGGYTF
TRBJ2-3 | - | - | 14 | TRBV7-9 | TGTGCCAGCAGCTTAGCACAGGGCCGAGATACGCAGTATTTT | CASSLAQGRDTQYF
TRBJ2-6 | - | - | 13 | TRBV7-7 | TGTGCCGCCGGCGGCTCTGGGGCCAACGTCCTGACTTTC | CAAGGSGANVLTF
TRBJ1-5 | - | few | 12 | TRBV13 | TGTGCCAGCAGTCTACATGGTCAGCCCCAGCATTTT | CASSLHGQPQHF
TRBJ1-4 | TRBD1 | - | 13 | TRBV7-9 | TGTGCCAGCAGACCAATTGACAGGGTAAAACTGTTTTTT | CASRPIDRVKLFF
TRBJ2-7 | TRBD2 | few | 17 | TRBV4-3 | TGCGCCAGCAGCCAGGCGCAGGGGACTAGCAGCCCCTACGAGCAGTACTTC | CASSQAQGTSSPYEQYF
TRBJ1-6 | - | - | 12 | TRBV20-1 | TGCAGTGCTAGGACTGGGCATTCACCCCTCCACTTT | CSARTGHSPLHF
TRBJ1-6 | - | - | 17 | TRBV7-9 | TGTGCCAGCAGCACACACGACCTTGAGGGAGCCAATTCACCCCTCCACTTT | CASSTHDLEGANSPLHF
TRBJ2-3 | - | - | 13 | TRBV12-3/TRBV12-4 | TGTGCCAGCAGACTAGGGTACACAGATACGCAGTATTTT | CASRLGYTDTQYF
TRBJ1-1 | TRBD1 | - | 14 | TRBV7-9 | TGTGCCAGCAGCTCCGACAGGGGGAACACTGAAGCTTTCTTT | CASSSDRGNTEAFF
TRBJ2-1 | - | few | 12 | TRBV12-3/TRBV12-4 | TGTGCCAGCAGTCCTAGTATCGATGAGCAGTTCTTC | CASSPSIDEQFF
TRBJ2-7 | TRBD1 | few | 14 | TRBV20-1 | TGCAGTGCCCTTTGGGGACAGGGGATGGGCGAGCAGTACTTC | CSALWGQGMGEQYF
TRBJ2-5 | TRBD1 | - | 13 | TRBV18 | TGTGCCAGCTCACAGGGGGCCTGGGAGACCCAGTACTTC | CASSQGAWETQYF
TRBJ2-7 | TRBD2 | - | 16 | TRBV12-3/TRBV12-4 | TGTGCCAGCAGTTTCCTAGCGGGAAGGTCCTACAATGAGCAGTACTTC | CASSFLAGRSYNEQYF
TRBJ2-7 | TRBD2 | once | 17 | TRBV25-1 | TGTGCCAGCAGTGGGTCTAGCGGGAGGACGAAACCCTACGAGCAGTACTTC | CASSGSSGRTKPYEQYF
TRBJ2-1 | TRBD2 | few | 15 | TRBV29-1 | TGCAGCGTTGAAGATTCCGGGAGCGGGAAGTATGAGCAGTTCTTC | CSVEDSGSGKYEQFF
TRBJ2-2 | - | few | 14 | TRBV12-3/TRBV12-4 | TGTGCCAGCAGTTTTACACAGGGTGCCGGGGAGCTGTTTTTT | CASSFTQGAGELFF
TRBJ2-5 | TRBD2 | once | 16 | TRBV4-3 | TGCGCCAGCAGCCAGGATCTTGCTAGCGGCCGGAAGACCCAGTACTTC | CASSQDLASGRKTQYF
TRBJ2-5 | TRBD2 | many | 15 | TRBV12-3/TRBV12-4 | TGTGCCAGCAGCCCAGGACTAGCGGGAGAGGGGACCCAGTACTTC | CASSPGLAGEGTQYF
TRBJ1-1 | - | - | 18 | TRBV5-1 | TGCGCCAGCAGCTTGGTCCAACAGGGAAGGGCGAGGAACACTGAAGCTTTCTTT | CASSLVQQGRARNTEAFF
TRBJ2-7 | TRBD1 | - | 15 | TRBV10-3 | TGTGCCATCAGTGATGAGCCGGGACAGACCTACGAGCAGTACTTC | CAISDEPGQTYEQYF
TRBJ2-5 | - | - | 12 | TRBV7-2 | TGTGCCAGCAGTAAAGGGTGGGAGACCCAGTACTTC | CASSKGWETQYF
TRBJ2-5 | - | few | 16 | TRBV6-2/TRBV6-3 | TGTGCCAGCAGTTACTCGACTATGAGCAGGGGAGGAGAGCAGTACTTC | CASSYSTMSRGGEQYF
TRBJ2-7 | TRBD1 | few | 15 | TRBV28 | TGTGCCATTCTAGAACGTGGACAGGGGAGGTACGAGCAGTACTTC | CAILERGQGRYEQYF
TRBJ2-7 | TRBD2 | - | 13 | TRBV20-1 | TGCAGTGCTAGAGCCGGGGGGTACTACGAGCAGTACTTC | CSARAGGYYEQYF
TRBJ2-6 | TRBD1 | few | 19 | TRBV3-1 | TGTGCCAGCAGCCAAGTTACAGGGGGAAGACACTCTGGGGCCAACGTCCTGACTTTC | CASSQVTGGRHSGANVLTF
TRBJ2-7 | - | few | 14 | TRBV7-2 | TGTGCCAGCAGCTTAGATCAAGGGTTTGGCGAGCAGTACTTC | CASSLDQGFGEQYF
TRBJ2-1 | - | - | 11 | TRBV28 | TGTGCCAGCAGGTCACTAACAGAGCAGTTCTTC | CASRSLTEQFF
TRBJ1-2 | - | - | 14 | TRBV5-1 | TGCGCCAGCAGCTTGGAGGCCTCTAACTATGGCTACACCTTC | CASSLEASNYGYTF
TRBJ2-1 | - | - | 13 | TRBV5-1 | TGCGCTAGCCAGGACGAAAGTTACAATGAGCAGTTCTTC | CASQDESYNEQFF
TRBJ2-1 | TRBD2 | once | 17 | TRBV7-2 | TGTGCCAGCAGCCCTCATGGACTAGCGGTATCCTACAATGAGCAGTTCTTC | CASSPHGLAVSYNEQFF
TRBJ2-1 | TRBD2 | - | 13 | TRBV12-3/TRBV12-4 | TGTGCCAGCAGTACCGCAGCGGGAGCTGAGCAGTTCTTC | CASSTAAGAEQFF
TRBJ2-1 | TRBD2 | - | 14 | TRBV20-1 | TGCAGTGCTAGGCGGGGGGACTCCTACAATGAGCAGTTCTTC | CSARRGDSYNEQFF
TRBJ2-5 | - | - | 13 | TRBV3-1 | TGTGCCAGCAGCCAGAGGCGACAAGGGACCCAGTACTTC | CASSQRRQGTQYF
TRBJ1-2 | TRBD1 | once | 15 | TRBV6-2/TRBV6-3 | TGTGCCAGCAGTGGACTCAGGACAGGAGGCTATGGCTACACCTTC | CASSGLRTGGYGYTF
TRBJ2-3 | - | - | 15 | TRBV20-1 | TGCAGTGCTACGGCCCTGGGCGGGATAGCAGATACGCAGTATTTT | CSATALGGIADTQYF